The 22 T cell receptor beta chains presented below share a single source sample, sequenced in a study of OX40 agonist ivuxolimab in advanced cancers. The method was immunoSEQ multiplex PCR; TCRdb's version includes in-frame clones alone and lacks a portion of them. The data hold roughly 9,900 clones, with roughly 70% observed a single time. The starting material was CD4+ or CD8+ T cells sorted from blood, obtained in a trial of the OX40 agonist ivuxolimab. All receptors derive from an adult with an advanced solid tumor such as melanoma, head and neck, liver or kidney cancer.

By share of the sample, this clone is medium-sized. The V and J genes are TRBV13 and TRBJ2-2; no firm D call. With 4 bases removed from V and 6 bases from J, the gap between germline ends came to 12 bases. Germline CDR1 reads PRHDT; CDR2 reads FYEKMQ (reference sequence). The CDR3 is 14 residues long. This CDR3 is CASSSNPEAGELFF. CDR3 sequence (DNA): TGTGCCAGCAGCTCAAACCCCGAGGCCGGGGAGCTGTTTTTT.

Details on this clone: The sample contains more than one DNA sequence encoding this CDR3. The V gene is TRBV19, the J gene TRBJ1-1, with D perhaps matching TRBD1 (6 bases). V gave up 3 bases and J gave up 6 bases, with 11 bases separating them. Germline CDR1 LNHDA, CDR2 SQIVND (reference sequence). This CDR3 region has 13 residues. The CDR3 loop is CASSILGGAEAFF. Here the CDR3 DNA reads TGTGCCAGTAGTATCCTGGGGGGCGCTGAAGCTTTCTTT.

A single count supports this clone. The chain links TRBV18 to TRBJ2-2; 8 bases line up with TRBD1. The CDR3 runs to 16 residues. CDR1 is KGHSH, CDR2 LQKENI, per germline. V was clipped by 2 bases and J by 5 bases; unmatched bases: 7. This CDR3 is CASSPNGQGVTGELFF. Written as DNA, the CDR3 is TGTGCCAGCTCACCAAACGGACAGGGTGTAACCGGGGAGCTGTTTTTT. Based on the CDR3 plus reference TRBV18 and TRBJ2-2, the full variable domain is NAGVMQNPRHLVRRRGQEARLRCSPMKGHSHVYWYRQLPEEGLKFMVYLQKENIIDESGMPKERFSAEFPKEGPSILRIQQVVRGDSAAYFCASSPNGQGVTGELFFGEGSRLTVL.

The CDR3 reads CASSFGVVGNQPQHF. For the CDR3, the DNA is TGTGCCAGCAGTTTTGGAGTGGTTGGGAATCAGCCCCAGCATTTT. J is TRBJ1-5 and V is TRBV28; D gene unclear. The CDR3 spans 15 residues. Trimming removed 3 bases from V and 4 bases from J, with 13 bases in between. The germline V gene encodes CDR1 MDHEN and CDR2 SYDVKM.

V is TRBV11-2 and J is TRBJ2-1; 8 positions match TRBD1. The V segment lost 7 bases and the J segment 6 bases; nucleotides outside the gene matches: 8. The CDR3 totals 14 residues. Germline-derived CDR1 and CDR2 are SGHAT and FQNNGV. The CDR3 loop reads CASTRTGWINEQFF. CDR3 DNA sequence: TGTGCCAGCACACGGACAGGGTGGATCAATGAGCAGTTCTTC.

The J gene is TRBJ2-1, the V gene TRBV5-1; 10 bases agree with TRBD1. Germline V gene data show CDR1 as SGHRS and CDR2 as YFSETQ. V lost 3 bases and J lost 6; bases outside the gene matches: 0. The CDR3 covers 13 residues. DNA of the CDR3: TGCGCCAGCAGCTGGACAGGGGGCAATGAGCAGTTCTTC. It specifies CASSWTGGNEQFF. The variable domain in full, with the rest retrieved from reference TRBV5-1 and TRBJ2-1, is KAGVTQTPRYLIKTRGQQVTLSCSPISGHRSVSWYQQTPGQGLQFLFEYFSETQRNKGNFPGRFSGRQFSNSRSEMNVSTLELGDSALYLCASSWTGGNEQFFGPGTRLTVL.

V is TRBV27 and J is TRBJ2-7; a possible D gene is TRBD1 (6 bases). The germline V and J ends were trimmed by 1 base and 5 bases, with 18 bases remaining between them. In germline, CDR1 is MNHEY, CDR2 SMNVEV (reference sequence). The CDR3 extends over 16 amino acids. The CDR3 sequence is CASSLLPLGQFNEQYF. DNA for the CDR3: TGTGCCAGCAGTTTATTGCCCCTCGGACAGTTTAACGAGCAGTACTTC.

By frequency in the sample, this clone is medium-sized (0.01 to 0.1%). The chain links TRBV7-9 to TRBJ2-7; 11 nucleotides match TRBD2. The CDR3 is 18 residues long. Trimming cost V 0 bases and J 3 bases; bases outside gene matches: 10. Germline loops: CDR1 SEHNR, CDR2 FQNEAQ (reference sequence). The CDR3 DNA reads TGTGCCAGCAGCTTAGCGGTCCGTCTAGCGGGAGGTATCTACGAGCAGTACTTC. This translates into CASSLAVRLAGGIYEQYF.

The chain employs TRBV7-8 and TRBJ2-3, with 8 bases fitting TRBD2. Germline values: CDR1 SGHVS, CDR2 FQNEAQ. Germline trimming cut 3 bases from V and 5 bases from J; bases unmatched to any gene: 7. The CDR3 is 15 residues long. The CDR3: CASSFLTGGEDTQYF. The CDR3 region has the DNA TGTGCCAGCAGCTTTCTCACCGGGGGGGAAGATACGCAGTATTTT.

The CDR3 nucleotides are TGTGCCAGCAGTAACGTAGGAGAAAAACTGTTTTTT. This encodes CASSNVGEKLFF. This chain uses TRBV6-6 with TRBJ1-4; no clear D. Trimming took off 5 bases at V and 8 bases at J, with 9 bases between the two ends. Germline V gene lookup returns CDR1 MNHNY and CDR2 SVGAGI (reference sequence). The CDR3 length is 12 residues.

The V and J genes are TRBV5-4 and TRBJ2-7; no clear D. The V gene lost 2 bases and the J gene lost 7 bases, with 7 bases spanning the gap. Germline assignment: CDR1 SGHNT and CDR2 YYREEE (reference sequence). The CDR3 contains 11 residues. The DNA for the CDR3 is TGTGCCAGCAGCTTTAATGAAGAGCAGTACTTC. It translates to CASSFNEEQYF.

This clone was found a few times. The J gene is TRBJ2-7, the V gene TRBV5-6; D possibly corresponds to TRBD1 (7 bases). The CDR3 covers 14 residues. With 1 base removed from V and 1 base from J, the gap between germline ends came to 9 bases. Germline CDR1 SGHDT, CDR2 YYEEEE. The CDR3 nucleotides are TGTGCCAGCAGCTTGCCAGGGGGGTCCTACGAGCAGTACTTC. It yields the protein CASSLPGGSYEQYF.

This clone was counted only a few times. The gene calls are TRBV11-2 and TRBJ2-7; weak D call: TRBD2 (6 bases). The CDR3 has 15 amino acids. Trimming shortened V by 1 base and J by 2 bases, and 12 bases separated the two germline ends. CDR1 is SGHAT and CDR2 is FQNNGV in the germline V gene. CDR3: CASSLGSSGAYEQYF. As DNA, the CDR3 is TGTGCCAGCAGCTTAGGAAGTAGCGGCGCCTACGAGCAGTACTTC.

The CDR3 coding sequence is TGCGCCACCTCCGGGACCGAAGGCTCCTACGAGCAGTACTTC. Translating it yields CATSGTEGSYEQYF. The V and J genes are TRBV4-1 and TRBJ2-7; D possibly uses TRBD1 or TRBD2 (5 bases each). The CDR3 totals 14 residues. V shed 10 bases and J shed 0 bases, with 16 bases lying between them. CDR1 and CDR2 (germline): MGHRA, YSYEKL.

As concerns this clone: The same CDR3 is also encoded by other DNA sequences in this sample. V gene TRBV7-6 combines with J gene TRBJ1-5, with D possibly being TRBD1 (5 bases). Germline V lookup: CDR1 SGHVS, CDR2 FNYEAQ. V lost 1 base to trimming and J lost 4 bases, with 5 bases between them. This CDR3 has 13 residues. The CDR3 loop is CASSLDRNQPQHF. CDR3 nucleotide sequence: TGTGCCAGCAGCTTAGACAGGAATCAGCCCCAGCATTTT.

The J gene is TRBJ2-7, the V gene TRBV28; D might be TRBD1 (6 bases). The CDR3 is 13 amino acids. Germline V gene sequence: CDR1 MDHEN, CDR2 SYDVKM. V was clipped by 7 bases and J by 0 bases, with 10 bases between them. The CDR3 nucleotides read TGTGCCAGCACGGACAGAAGCTCCTACGAGCAGTACTTC. Amino acids: CASTDRSSYEQYF. Combining the CDR3 with reference TRBV28 and TRBJ2-7 gives the whole variable domain DVKVTQSSRYLVKRTGEKVFLECVQDMDHENMFWYRQDPGLGLRLIYFSYDVKMKEKGDIPEGYSVSREKKERFSLILESASTNQTSMYLCASTDRSSYEQYFGPGTRLTVT.

The chain employs TRBV5-4 and TRBJ2-7; D ambiguous. The CDR3 is 13 amino acids. Germline CDR1 SGHNT, CDR2 YYREEE (reference sequence). V was trimmed by 4 bases and J by 1 base, leaving 9 bases between them. The CDR3 is CASSQFSSYEQYF. CDR3 sequence (DNA): TGTGCCAGCAGCCAATTTAGTTCCTACGAGCAGTACTTC.

This clone was observed a few times. The chain has TRBV7-9 and TRBJ2-5, with 8 bases aligning to TRBD2. The germline V gene has CDR1 SEHNR and CDR2 FQNEAQ (reference sequence). The CDR3 has 15 amino acids. The trim removed 1 base at V and 5 bases at J, leaving 6 bases unmatched. The CDR3 DNA reads TGTGCCAGCAGCTTAGGGGGACCGGGAGGGGAGACCCAGTACTTC. As protein: CASSLGGPGGETQYF.

The CDR3 spells CASTTGTSGRAYEQYF. CDR3 in DNA: TGTGCCTCCACCACCGGGACTAGCGGGAGGGCCTACGAGCAGTACTTC. This rearrangement joins TRBV30 to TRBJ2-7; TRBD2 matches at 16 bases. V shed 7 bases, J shed 2 bases, and the junction held 8 bases outside the gene matches. The CDR3 length is 16 residues. Germline lookup yields CDR1 GTSNPN and CDR2 SVGIG (reference sequence). The full variable domain, completed using reference TRBV30 and TRBJ2-7, is SQTIHQWPATLVQPVGSPLSLECTVEGTSNPNLYWYRQAAGRGLQLLFYSVGIGQISSEVPQNLSASRPQDRQFILSSKKLLLSDSGFYLCASTTGTSGRAYEQYFGPGTRLTVT.

The gene calls are TRBV7-8 and TRBJ1-1, with D maybe TRBD1 (5 bases). CDR3 length: 13 amino acids. The germline CDR1 and CDR2 sequences are SGHVS and FQNEAQ. Trimming removed 4 bases at V and 1 base at J, with 7 bases between. CDR3 region: CASSWDGNTEAFF. CDR3 nucleotide sequence: TGTGCCAGCAGCTGGGACGGGAACACTGAAGCTTTCTTT.

The rearrangement joins TRBV6-6 to TRBJ1-5, with D tentatively TRBD1 (6 bases). The V gene lost 6 bases and the J gene lost 7 bases, with 22 bases spanning the gap. Per the germline V gene, CDR1 is MNHNY and CDR2 is SVGAGI (reference sequence). This CDR3 has 16 amino acids. The CDR3 loop is CASSLLTLSGDQPQHF. CDR3 DNA sequence: TGTGCCAGCAGCCTCCTTACGCTTTCAGGGGACCAGCCCCAGCATTTT.

The V call is TRBV12-5, the J call TRBJ1-5, with D hard to call. V lost 8 bases, J lost 3 bases, and 11 bases lay in between. Germline V gives CDR1 LGHNT, CDR2 FRNRAP. The CDR3 length is 13 residues. The CDR3 loop reads CASSPSPNQPQHF. CDR3 DNA: TGTGCTAGTTCCCCCTCTCCCAATCAGCCCCAGCATTTT.